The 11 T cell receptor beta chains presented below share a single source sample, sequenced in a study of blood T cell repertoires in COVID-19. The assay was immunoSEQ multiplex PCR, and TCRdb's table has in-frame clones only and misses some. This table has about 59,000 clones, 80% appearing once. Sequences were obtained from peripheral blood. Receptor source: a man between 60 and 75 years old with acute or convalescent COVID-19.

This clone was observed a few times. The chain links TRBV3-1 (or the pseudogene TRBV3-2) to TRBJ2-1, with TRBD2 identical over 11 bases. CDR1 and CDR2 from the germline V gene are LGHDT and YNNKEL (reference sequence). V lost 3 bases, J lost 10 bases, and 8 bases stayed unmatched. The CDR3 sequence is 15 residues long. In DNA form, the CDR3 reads TGTGCCAGCAGCCAGAGTAGCGGGGGGGCTCGAGAGCAGTTCTTC. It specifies CASSQSSGGAREQFF.

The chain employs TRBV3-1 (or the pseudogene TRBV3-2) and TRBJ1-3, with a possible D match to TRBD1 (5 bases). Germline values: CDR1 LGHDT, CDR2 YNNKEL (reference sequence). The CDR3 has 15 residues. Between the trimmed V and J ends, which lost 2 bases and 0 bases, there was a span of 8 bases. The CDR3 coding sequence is TGTGCCAGCAGCCAACAGGGAAGCTCTGGAAACACCATATATTTT. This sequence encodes CASSQQGSSGNTIYF.

The chain's CDR3 is CASSLGLWGDTEAFF. The CDR3 DNA is TGCGCCAGCAGCTTGGGTCTTTGGGGGGACACTGAAGCTTTCTTT. This sequence joins TRBV5-1 and TRBJ1-1; tentatively, D is TRBD1 (5 bases). The CDR3 is made up of 15 amino acids. Trimming pared 0 bases from V and 3 bases from J, leaving 12 bases between. Looked up from germline, CDR1 is SGHRS and CDR2 is YFSETQ.

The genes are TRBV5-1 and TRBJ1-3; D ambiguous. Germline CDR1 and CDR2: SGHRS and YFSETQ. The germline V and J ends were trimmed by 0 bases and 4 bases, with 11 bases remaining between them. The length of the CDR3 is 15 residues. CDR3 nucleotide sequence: TGCGCCAGCAGCTTGGTAGCCGCCGAGGGAAACACCATATATTTT. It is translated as CASSLVAAEGNTIYF.

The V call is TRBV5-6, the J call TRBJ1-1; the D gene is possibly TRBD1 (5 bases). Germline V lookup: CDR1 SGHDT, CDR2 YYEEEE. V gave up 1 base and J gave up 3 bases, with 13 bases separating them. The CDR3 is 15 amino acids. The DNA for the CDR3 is TGTGCCAGCAGCTTGTCTGGGATAGGGGACACTGAAGCTTTCTTT. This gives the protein CASSLSGIGDTEAFF.

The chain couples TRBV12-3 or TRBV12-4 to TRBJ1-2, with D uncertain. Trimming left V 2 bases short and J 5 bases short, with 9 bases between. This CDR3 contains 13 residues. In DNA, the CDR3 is TGTGCCAGCAGTTTAAGGACTGTTTATGGCTACACCTTC. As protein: CASSLRTVYGYTF.

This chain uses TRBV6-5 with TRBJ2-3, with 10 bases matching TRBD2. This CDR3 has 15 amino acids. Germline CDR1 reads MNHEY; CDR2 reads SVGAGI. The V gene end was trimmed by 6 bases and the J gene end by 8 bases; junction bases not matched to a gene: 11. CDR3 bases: TGTGCCAGCAGCAGCGGCACTAGCGGGGTGGGTACGCAGTATTTT. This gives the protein CASSSGTSGVGTQYF.

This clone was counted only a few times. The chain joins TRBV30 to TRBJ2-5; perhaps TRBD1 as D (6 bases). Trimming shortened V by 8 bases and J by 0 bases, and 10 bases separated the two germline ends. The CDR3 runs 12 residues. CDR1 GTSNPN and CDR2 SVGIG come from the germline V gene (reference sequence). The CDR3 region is CARRQDQETQYF. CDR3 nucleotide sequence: TGTGCCAGAAGACAGGACCAAGAGACCCAGTACTTC. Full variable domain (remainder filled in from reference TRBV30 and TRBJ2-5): SQTIHQWPATLVQPVGSPLSLECTVEGTSNPNLYWYRQAAGRGLQLLFYSVGIGQISSEVPQNLSASRPQDRQFILSSKKLLLSDSGFYLCARRQDQETQYFGPGTRLLVL.

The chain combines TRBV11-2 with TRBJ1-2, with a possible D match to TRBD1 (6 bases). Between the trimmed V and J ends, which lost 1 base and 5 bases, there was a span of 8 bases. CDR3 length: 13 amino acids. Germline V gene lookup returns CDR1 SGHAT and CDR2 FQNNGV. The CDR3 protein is CASSLAGVYGYTF. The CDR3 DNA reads TGTGCCAGCAGCTTAGCAGGGGTTTATGGCTACACCTTC. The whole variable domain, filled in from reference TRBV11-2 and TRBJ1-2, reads EAGVAQSPRYKIIEKRQSVAFWCNPISGHATLYWYQQILGQGPKLLIQFQNNGVVDDSQLPKDRFSAERLKGVDSTLKIQPAKLEDSAVYLCASSLAGVYGYTFGSGTRLTVV.

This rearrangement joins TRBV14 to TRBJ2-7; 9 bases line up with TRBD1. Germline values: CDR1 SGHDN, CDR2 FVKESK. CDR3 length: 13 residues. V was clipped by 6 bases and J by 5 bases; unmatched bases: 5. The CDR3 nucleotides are TGTGCCAGCAGTGACAGGGGGAGCAACGAGCAGTACTTC. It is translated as CASSDRGSNEQYF.

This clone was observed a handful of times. Here the CDR3 DNA reads TGTGCCAGCGGGAGGTTCCTCAGCTCCTACGAGCAGTACTTC. Residues: CASGRFLSSYEQYF. This chain uses TRBV11-2 with TRBJ2-7; TRBD2 is a possible D gene (6 bases). V lost 8 bases and J 0 bases, leaving 14 bases between the germline ends. Germline CDR1 is SGHAT and CDR2 is FQNNGV. The CDR3 has 14 residues.